The rows below give T cell receptor beta chains drawn from one sample of a study of beta chain features in type 1 diabetes. Generated by immunoSEQ multiplex PCR, the TCRdb table keeps only in-frame clones and is missing some. Among around 170,000 clones listed, approximately 9% were seen once. Source material: central memory CD4+ T cells from blood. These receptors originate from a woman aged 18-29 years in good health. Each CDR3 is given with its conserved first and last residue. A D gene is named only where the DNA matches it firmly. A row's size may be missing; if present it is once, few, many or a size class.

.	TRBV7-9	few	TRBJ2-1	TGTGCCAGCAGCCCTCCCGGGACACGCTACAATGAGCAGTTCTTC	CASSPPGTRYNEQFF
.	TRBV6-5	few	TRBJ2-3	TGTGCCAGCAGTTACAGCCGCGACTTAAAGGCGACGCAGTATTTT	CASSYSRDLKATQYF
TRBD2	TRBV7-2	.	TRBJ2-3	TGTGCCAGCAGACGTGGGACTAGCGGGGGGGGAGATACGCAGTATTTT	CASRRGTSGGGDTQYF
TRBD2	TRBV9	many	TRBJ2-1	TGTGCCAGCAGCGTCGCCCAGCGGGAGACGGATGAGCAGTTCTTC	CASSVAQRETDEQFF
.	TRBV9	few	TRBJ2-1	TGTGCCAGCAGCGTAGATGGACAGATCTACAATGAGCAGTTCTTC	CASSVDGQIYNEQFF
.	TRBV19	few	TRBJ2-5	TGTGCCAGTAGTAATGACTACCAAGAGACCCAGTACTTC	CASSNDYQETQYF
.	TRBV18	few	TRBJ2-1	TGTGCCAGCTCAAGGTTTGAGGCTAACAATGAGCAGTTCTTC	CASSRFEANNEQFF
.	TRBV30	.	TRBJ1-2	TGTGCCTTCACTTCCGGGACGGAGGGAGGCTACACCTTC	CAFTSGTEGGYTF
TRBD2	TRBV29-1	.	TRBJ2-3	TGCAGCGTTGAAGGTAGCGGGGGGGATACGCAGTATTTT	CSVEGSGGDTQYF
.	TRBV29-1	few	TRBJ2-1	TGCAGCGTGAGGGCAACAAGCTACAATGAGCAGTTCTTC	CSVRATSYNEQFF
.	TRBV11-2	few	TRBJ2-1	TGTGCCAGCAGCTTATGGTTGTCGCCGGGGTCATCCTACAATGAGCAGTTCTTC	CASSLWLSPGSSYNEQFF
.	TRBV30	.	TRBJ1-5	TGTGCCTGGAGTGCGGGACACCTAGATCAGCCCCAGCATTTT	CAWSAGHLDQPQHF
TRBD2	TRBV4-1	.	TRBJ2-7	TGCGCCAGCAGCCAATCGAGTTTGGGACTAGAGGCCTACGAGCAGTACTTC	CASSQSSLGLEAYEQYF
.	TRBV9	few	TRBJ2-6	TGTGCCAGCAGCGTGGGCAGATTCTCTGGGGCCAACGTCCTGACTTTC	CASSVGRFSGANVLTF
TRBD1	TRBV4-2	.	TRBJ1-2	TGTGCCAGCAGCCCCCAACCGACAGGGAAGATGATTAGTGGCTACACCTTC	CASSPQPTGKMISGYTF
.	TRBV5-1	few	TRBJ2-6	TGCGCCAGCAGCCCTGGACAGTACGGGGCCAACGTCCTGACTTTC	CASSPGQYGANVLTF
TRBD2	TRBV6-6	few	TRBJ2-3	TGTGCCAGCAGGTTGACTAGCGGGAGTGGTATAGATACGCAGTATTTT	CASRLTSGSGIDTQYF
.	TRBV25-1	many	TRBJ1-1	TGTGCCAGCAGTGGTGGTTACATGAACACTGAAGCTTTCTTT	CASSGGYMNTEAFF
.	TRBV5-1	.	TRBJ2-1	TGCGCCAGCAAACGTGGGGAGAGCTCCTACAATGAGCAGTTCTTC	CASKRGESSYNEQFF
TRBD1	TRBV6-5	.	TRBJ1-1	TGTGCCAGCAGTCCCCACACAGGGGCCGGCACTGAAGCTTTCTTT	CASSPHTGAGTEAFF
TRBD2	TRBV12-5	few	TRBJ2-1	TGTGCTAGTGGTTCCGGGACTAGTCAACCCAATGAGCAGTTCTTC	CASGSGTSQPNEQFF
TRBD1	TRBV11-3	.	TRBJ1-2	TGTGCCAGCAGCTTTGGACAGGGTATACGGGACTATGGCTACACCTTC	CASSFGQGIRDYGYTF
TRBD2	TRBV7-2	few	TRBJ2-1	TGTGCCAGCTCCCCCCTGGGCGGGAGGGCTTACAATGAGCAGTTCTTC	CASSPLGGRAYNEQFF
TRBD2	TRBV7-9	.	TRBJ2-1	TGTGCCAGCAGCTTAGATATAGCGGGAAAAGAGCAGTTCTTC	CASSLDIAGKEQFF
.	TRBV11-1	.	TRBJ2-1	TGTGCCAGCAGCCCGAGGGAACTGGCGAATGAGCAGTTCTTC	CASSPRELANEQFF
TRBD2	TRBV19	.	TRBJ2-3	TGTGCCAGTAGTGAGACTAGCGTCTTCATGGGGGATACGCAGTATTTT	CASSETSVFMGDTQYF
.	TRBV7-2	.	TRBJ2-6	TGTGCCAGCAGCTTTGACTTTGGGGCCAACGTCCTGACTTTC	CASSFDFGANVLTF
.	TRBV7-9	few	TRBJ2-7	TGTGCCAGCAGCTTAGACGGTCAGGGTGGGGCCGAGCAGTACTTC	CASSLDGQGGAEQYF
TRBD1	TRBV18	few	TRBJ1-1	TGTGCCAGCTCACTTGACAGGGTTAACACTGAAGCTTTCTTT	CASSLDRVNTEAFF
.	TRBV30	few	TRBJ1-4	TGTGCCTGGTCCCGGACAGCAACTAATGAAAAACTGTTTTTT	CAWSRTATNEKLFF
TRBD1	TRBV30	.	TRBJ1-5	TGTGCCTGGAGTGGGGACAGGGGATCGCCCCAGCATTTT	CAWSGDRGSPQHF
TRBD1	TRBV7-2	.	TRBJ2-2	TGTGCCAGCAGCCCGGGGACAGGCGGGACCGGGGAGCTGTTTTTT	CASSPGTGGTGELFF
.	TRBV19	few	TRBJ1-1	TGTGCCAGTAGTGACCCAACAGGGTCGAACACTGAAGCTTTCTTT	CASSDPTGSNTEAFF
TRBD2	TRBV18	.	TRBJ2-7	TGTGCCAGCTCACCACCGAGTTTTCTAGCGGGTGAGCAGTACTTC	CASSPPSFLAGEQYF
TRBD2	TRBV7-9	.	TRBJ2-3	TGTGCCAGCAGCCGTATAGCGGGGGCGAGCACAGATACGCAGTATTTT	CASSRIAGASTDTQYF
.	TRBV6-1	.	TRBJ1-5	TGTGCCAGCAGTGAATCGTCCTCGGGATATAGCAATCAGCCCCAGCATTTT	CASSESSSGYSNQPQHF
TRBD2	TRBV6-1	.	TRBJ2-1	TGTGCCAGCAGTGTCGGGGGGGCCGGTCGGGATGAGCAGTTCTTC	CASSVGGAGRDEQFF
TRBD1	TRBV5-1	.	TRBJ1-1	TGCGCCAGCAGCACGGGACAGGGGTTGAACACTGAAGCTTTCTTT	CASSTGQGLNTEAFF
.	TRBV5-4	.	TRBJ1-4	TGTGCCAGCAGCTCCTCCGGGGAGGCTAATGAAAAACTGTTTTTT	CASSSSGEANEKLFF
TRBD1	TRBV5-8	.	TRBJ1-3	TGTGCCAGCAGCTTTACAGGGGCTGGAAACACCATATATTTT	CASSFTGAGNTIYF
TRBD2	TRBV5-1	few	TRBJ2-1	TGCGCCAGCAGGGGAATGGGGACTACGGACCGGACCTACAATGAGCAGTTCTTC	CASRGMGTTDRTYNEQFF
.	TRBV6-5	few	TRBJ2-7	TGTGCCAGCACCGACCCCACTAGCCGCGAGCAGTACTTC	CASTDPTSREQYF
.	TRBV7-9	.	TRBJ1-1	TGTGCCAGCAGTCACCCGGGGGGTAACACTGAAGCTTTCTTT	CASSHPGGNTEAFF
TRBD2	TRBV4-3	few	TRBJ2-5	TGCGCCAGCAGCCCCTCGGGGCACGGGGGGCAAGAGACCCAGTACTTC	CASSPSGHGGQETQYF
.	TRBV7-7	few	TRBJ2-1	TGTGCTAGCAGCCCCACAGGGCGAGAGCAGTTCTTC	CASSPTGREQFF
TRBD1	TRBV9	few	TRBJ1-4	TGTGCCAGCAGCGTAGGTGGAGGGGGCACTAATGAAAAACTGTTTTTT	CASSVGGGGTNEKLFF
.	TRBV5-1	.	TRBJ2-1	TGCGCCAGCAGCTTGCGGATAGCGGCCAGCTACAATGAGCAGTTCTTC	CASSLRIAASYNEQFF